The 16 T cell receptor beta chains in this list originate from one sample, sequenced in a study of T-cell reconstitution after alpha-beta-depleted transplantation in children. Unique molecular identifiers were incorporated during preparation of the TCRbeta library. TCRdb analysed the PCR reads with MiXCR anew, one entry per CDR3 protein. The sample has about 580,000 distinct CDR3 sequences; around 23% are singletons. The material sequenced was PBMCs, mostly from graft donor cells, taken 360 days after TCRalphabeta/CD19-depleted stem cell transplant. The origin of the receptors is a boy younger than two who had a stem cell transplant for acute myeloid leukemia, so the T cells may come from the graft donor.

The chain joins TRBV5-5 to TRBJ1-1; 7 positions agree with TRBD1. The V and J ends lost 2 bases and 1 base, in that order; junction bases with no gene match: 5. The germline V gene has CDR1 SGHKS and CDR2 YYEKEE (reference sequence). The CDR3 runs 15 residues. The CDR3 nucleotides are TGTGCCAGCAGCTTTACGAGACAGGGGAACACTGAAGCTTTCTTT. It yields the protein CASSFTRQGNTEAFF.

The CDR3 nucleotides read TGCGCCAGCAGCTCGGGACAGCCCCAAGGACAGTTCTTC. It is translated as CASSSGQPQGQFF. The chain uses TRBV5-1 and TRBJ2-1; 7 bases line up with TRBD1. The CDR3 extends over 13 amino acids. Germline CDR1 SGHRS, CDR2 YFSETQ. V shed 3 bases, J shed 13 bases, and the junction held 10 bases outside the gene matches.

Ten or more counts support this clonotype. The CDR3 DNA follows: TGTGCCAGCAGCTTAGTAGGGGACCGTAGCACAGATACGCAGTATTTT. The encoded protein is CASSLVGDRSTDTQYF. The genes are TRBV11-2 and TRBJ2-3; D is possibly TRBD1 or TRBD2 (5 bases each). This CDR3 has 16 amino acids. V dropped 1 base and J dropped 0 bases, with 11 bases sitting between them. Germline CDR1 SGHAT, CDR2 FQNNGV.

The rearrangement links TRBV7-2 to TRBJ2-3; 14 bases match TRBD2. The CDR3 is 16 amino acids. The ends lost 5 bases at V and 4 bases at J; junction bases unmatched: 5. Germline V gives CDR1 SGHTA, CDR2 FQGNSA. The CDR3 is CASSLGTSGGSDTQYF. The CDR3 bases are TGTGCCAGCAGCCTAGGGACTAGCGGGGGCTCAGATACGCAGTATTTT.

This clonotype showed up just a few times. V gene TRBV10-3 combines with J gene TRBJ2-7, with a weak D call TRBD1 (5 bases). V lost 6 bases, J lost 0 bases, and 15 bases lay in between. Germline V gene lookup returns CDR1 ENHRY and CDR2 SYGVKD. The CDR3 spans 15 residues. The CDR3 loop is CAISAGAVSSYEQYV. Written as DNA, the CDR3 is TGTGCCATCAGCGCTGGGGCCGTCAGCTCCTACGAGCAGTACGTC.

This clonotype was seen ten or more times. V and J are TRBV10-2 and TRBJ2-3; D perhaps matches TRBD2 (5 bases). Trimming pared 4 bases from V and 1 base from J, leaving 9 bases between. The CDR3 consists of 14 residues. CDR1 and CDR2 from the germline V gene are WSHSY and SAAADI. The CDR3 nucleotides read TGCGCCAGCAGTGGGGGAGAGGGCACAGATACGCAGTATTTT. It specifies CASSGGEGTDTQYF.

This clonotype was seen only a few times. The V and J genes are TRBV12-3 or TRBV12-4 and TRBJ1-4, with D unresolved. The CDR3 runs 16 residues. V gave up 5 bases and J gave up 3 bases, with 16 bases separating them. CDR3 in amino acids: CASSQAIGKSNEKLFF. In DNA, the CDR3 is TGTGCCAGCAGTCAGGCCATCGGGAAGTCTAATGAAAAACTGTTTTTT.

This clonotype appeared a few times. The V and J genes are TRBV9 and TRBJ2-6; D remains ambiguous. Germline assignment: CDR1 SGDLS and CDR2 YYNGEE. The length of the CDR3 is 15 residues. V was pared by 4 bases and J by 4 bases, with 12 bases between. The CDR3, as DNA: TGTGCCAGCAGCCTACTCTCAGCAGGGGCCAACGTCCTGACTTTC. Amino acids: CASSLLSAGANVLTF.

This rearrangement joins TRBV2 to TRBJ2-6, with 7 bases fitting TRBD1. CDR3 length equals 19 residues. Germline CDR1 reads SNHLY; CDR2 reads FYNNEI. Unmatched junction bases numbered 16, after V lost 6 bases and J lost 2 bases. The CDR3 coding sequence is TGTGCCAGCAGCTTTCTAGACTCGACAGGGTCACCTGGGGCCAACGTCCTGACTTTC. This translates into CASSFLDSTGSPGANVLTF.

This clonotype was found a few times. The V call is TRBV6-5, the J call TRBJ2-1, with D unresolved. Trimming left V 7 bases short and J 4 bases short, with 5 bases between. The CDR3 has 11 residues. CDR1 MNHEY and CDR2 SVGAGI come from the germline V gene. DNA for the CDR3: TGTGCCAGCAAAAATTACAATGAGCAGTTCTTC. Its translation: CASKNYNEQFF.

There are many counts of this clonotype. This chain connects TRBV20-1 to TRBJ2-3; 8 nucleotides line up with TRBD1. CDR1 is DFQATT and CDR2 is SNEGSKA in the germline V gene (reference sequence). V lost 5 bases, J lost 4 bases, and 11 bases stayed unmatched. This CDR3 contains 15 residues. DNA for the CDR3: TGCAGTGCTGAGGACCAGGGGGCTATCCCAGATACGCAGTATTTT. Amino acids: CSAEDQGAIPDTQYF.

This clonotype was recorded many times. The gene calls are TRBV5-5 and TRBJ2-5; D may be TRBD1 or TRBD2 (7 bases each). The V gene lost 3 bases and the J gene lost 2 bases, with 14 bases spanning the gap. In germline, CDR1 is SGHKS, CDR2 YYEKEE (reference sequence). CDR3 length equals 15 residues. The CDR3 sequence is CASSSGGQPQETQYF. The CDR3, as DNA: TGTGCCAGCAGCTCGGGGGGACAGCCACAAGAGACCCAGTACTTC.

The rearrangement links TRBV5-1 to TRBJ1-3; unclear D gene. V was shortened by 4 bases and J by 2 bases, with 13 bases between the two germline ends. The germline CDR1 and CDR2 sequences are SGHRS and YFSETQ. The CDR3 contains 15 residues. CDR3 nucleotide sequence: TGCGCCAGCAGCCCCGCGTCCGGACCTGGAAACACCATATATTTT. This translates into CASSPASGPGNTIYF.

This clonotype came up a few times. The V and J genes are TRBV5-4 and TRBJ1-1, with a possible D match to TRBD1 (6 bases). The V end was cut by 0 bases, the J end by 2 bases, with 17 bases between. The germline V gene encodes CDR1 SGHNT and CDR2 YYREEE (reference sequence). The CDR3 contains 17 residues. The CDR3 DNA follows: TGTGCCAGCAGCTTGGCCACCCTCCGGACAGCTAACACTGAAGCTTTCTTT. Its translation: CASSLATLRTANTEAFF.

The chain couples TRBV10-3 to TRBJ2-7; 7 nucleotides agree with TRBD2. Germline CDR1 and CDR2: ENHRY and SYGVKD. The CDR3 consists of 14 residues. Unmatched junction bases numbered 8, after V lost 6 bases and J lost 3 bases. The CDR3 is CAISPQGGDYEQYF. CDR3 DNA sequence: TGTGCCATCAGCCCTCAGGGAGGGGACTACGAGCAGTACTTC.

The chain recombines TRBV5-6 with TRBJ2-1; no firm D call. Trimming shortened V by 0 bases and J by 3 bases, and 13 bases separated the two germline ends. Germline V gene lookup returns CDR1 SGHDT and CDR2 YYEEEE. There are 16 residues in the CDR3. The CDR3 nucleotides read TGTGCCAGCAGCTTGGGGCCCCCTTGCGACTACAATGAGCAGTTCTTC. It yields the protein CASSLGPPCDYNEQFF.